A single sample is the source of the 8 T cell receptor beta chains below, sequenced in a study of radiotherapy plus CTLA-4 blockade in lung cancer. The data were produced by immunoSEQ multiplex PCR, yet TCRdb's version contains in-frame clones alone and is incomplete. This sample has tens of thousands of clones, with 78% found just once. The input for sequencing was peripheral blood, taken from a patient treated with radiotherapy plus ipilimumab. The receptors here all came from a human donor with non-small cell lung cancer who had a partial response to radiotherapy plus ipilimumab. Some clones in this sample may be carry-over from other donors' samples.

V usage is TRBV9 and J usage is TRBJ2-1; 9 bases line up with TRBD2. The CDR3 has 18 residues. In germline, CDR1 is SGDLS, CDR2 YYNGEE. V shed 0 bases and J 0 bases; nucleotides not matched to a gene: 7. CDR3 protein: CASSVGLAGHGSYNEQFF. The CDR3, as DNA: TGTGCCAGCAGCGTAGGGCTAGCGGGACACGGCTCCTACAATGAGCAGTTCTTC.

The V gene is TRBV19, the J gene TRBJ2-7; 9 positions agree with TRBD2. V gave up 1 base and J gave up 4 bases; unmatched junction bases: 11. The CDR3 totals 17 residues. Per germline, CDR1 LNHDA and CDR2 SQIVND (reference sequence). DNA of the CDR3: TGTGCCAGTAGTATAGGGGCTAGCGGGACACCCTATTACGAGCAGTACTTC. Translating it yields CASSIGASGTPYYEQYF.

The gene calls are TRBV19 and TRBJ2-6, with D unresolved. The CDR3 consists of 18 residues. V was clipped by 0 bases and J by 1 base, with 13 bases between them. The germline V gene has CDR1 LNHDA and CDR2 SQIVND (reference sequence). The chain's CDR3 is CASSIDPGYPSGANVLTF. The CDR3, as DNA: TGTGCCAGTAGTATAGATCCGGGTTACCCTTCTGGGGCCAACGTCCTGACTTTC.

This chain links TRBV18 with TRBJ1-1; a weak D match, TRBD1 (5 bases). Germline-derived CDR1 and CDR2 are KGHSH and LQKENI. Trimming removed 5 bases from V and 1 base from J, with 8 bases in between. The CDR3 has 13 amino acids. CDR3 in amino acids: CASSVDRNTEAFF. CDR3 coding DNA: TGTGCCAGCTCAGTAGACAGGAACACTGAAGCTTTCTTT.

The chain joins TRBV6-5 to TRBJ2-3; TRBD2 matches 8 bases. The V gene end was trimmed by 0 bases and the J gene end by 0 bases; junction bases not matched to a gene: 2. The CDR3 runs to 16 residues. Germline V lookup: CDR1 MNHEY, CDR2 SVGAGI. The CDR3 DNA follows: TGTGCCAGCAGTTACTCTGGCGGGAGGAGCACAGATACGCAGTATTTT. This translates into CASSYSGGRSTDTQYF.

V is TRBV28 and J is TRBJ2-7; D is unclear. V gave up 5 bases and J gave up 2 bases, with 7 bases separating them. This CDR3 spans 12 amino acids. Looked up from germline, CDR1 is MDHEN and CDR2 is SYDVKM. The CDR3: CASSPIPYEQYF. The CDR3 DNA is TGTGCCAGCAGTCCCATCCCCTACGAGCAGTACTTC.

V usage is TRBV28 and J usage is TRBJ1-2; possibly TRBD1 for D (5 bases). The CDR3 runs to 16 residues. Germline V gene sequence: CDR1 MDHEN, CDR2 SYDVKM. Trimming took off 6 bases at V and 1 base at J, with 18 bases between the two ends. The CDR3, as DNA: TGTGCCAGCAGGGCAGTCTCCCGGACACTTAACTATGGCTACACCTTC. It is translated as CASRAVSRTLNYGYTF.

V usage is TRBV5-5 and J usage is TRBJ2-1, with 11 bases identical to TRBD2. In germline, CDR1 is SGHKS, CDR2 YYEKEE (reference sequence). J lost 6 bases, V lost 4 bases, and 15 bases had no gene match. The CDR3 is 18 amino acids. DNA for the CDR3: TGTGCCAGCAGCCCTACCATAGCGGGAGGGCCAGGTGGCAATGAGCAGTTCTTC. This encodes CASSPTIAGGPGGNEQFF.